This T cell receptor (beta chain) was obtained from a study of CD8 T cells in ankylosing spondylitis (dated by TCRdb to 2017 to 2019). The study in broad terms: T cell receptor beta repertoires were profiled in healthy donors and ankylosing spondylitis patients so that disease-linked TCR variants could be found. The full study cohort was made up of about 24 ankylosing spondylitis patients and 108 healthy donors. Samples of peripheral blood were taken, and for ankylosing spondylitis patients, synovial fluid was collected as well. The research as a whole found: Blood from ankylosing spondylitis patients appeared to be characterized by a TCR beta motif made up of under ten highly homologous amino acid variants. The disease-linked clones had a CD8+ phenotype and were found at relatively low frequencies in peripheral blood. Some TCR beta motif variants had previously been reported in synovial fluid and blood of reactive arthritis patients, which suggested common disease-initiation mechanisms. The disease-linked clones were reported to be significantly enriched in matched synovial fluid samples from ankylosing spondylitis patients.

Note on this clonotype: Its target antigen remains unknown. No clone much larger than this one lies a single base away; base qualities are absent.

Taken from the germline V gene (reference sequence), the CDR1 and CDR2 loops are LNHNV and YYDKDF. Trimming removed 6 bases from V and 0 bases from J, leaving 17 bases between the germline ends. From cysteine to phenylalanine, the CDR3 is 17 amino acids long. Only the CDR3 DNA is retained, 51 bases long and in frame from the first base. Sequencing was carried out with an Illumina HiSeq 2500. Quantitative 5'-RACE with molecular barcodes was the method used to prepare the TCR beta libraries. The study's own analysis went as follows. A new computational method, built on a probabilistic model of VDJ rearrangement, was used to identify disease-linked TCR variants. Clones were called with MiXCR by TCRdb after fastp trimmed the public reads at Q25, and only in-frame beta chains were retained. Each CDR3 protein appears once, grouped with its most common genes and DNA. The V and J calls come from TCRdb's annotation, not from the publication. The sample yields some 87,000 distinct CDR3 sequences; approximately 30% were counted once. Roughly 60% of the sample is held by the ten biggest clonotypes.

The specimen was blood, either unsorted or a sorted T cell fraction (not recorded which). The chain couples TRBV15 to TRBJ1-4; no D gene can be assigned with confidence. The sequence derives from a male donor with ankylosing spondylitis or in good health (not recorded which). CDR3 reads: CATSGEGYIATNEKLFF. The sequenced DNA is TGTGCCACCAGTGGAGAGGGATATATTGCAACTAATGAAAAACTGTTTTTT.